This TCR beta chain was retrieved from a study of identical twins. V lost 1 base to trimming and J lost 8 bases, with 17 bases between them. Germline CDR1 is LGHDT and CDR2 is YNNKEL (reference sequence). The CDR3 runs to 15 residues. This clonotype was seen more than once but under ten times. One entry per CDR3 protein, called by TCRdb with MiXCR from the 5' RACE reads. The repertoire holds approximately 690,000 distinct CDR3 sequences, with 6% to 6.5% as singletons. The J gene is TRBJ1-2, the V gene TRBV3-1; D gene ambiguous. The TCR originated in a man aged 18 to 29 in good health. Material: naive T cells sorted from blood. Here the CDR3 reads CASSQGVGEARGYTF. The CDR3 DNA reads TGTGCCAGCAGCCAAGGGGTCGGGGAAGCCAGGGGCTACACCTTC.